This T cell receptor (beta chain) was obtained from a study of shared clonotypes between healthy human individuals. Across the study: Researchers assigned three CD4 naive, three CD4 memory, two CD8 naive and one CD8 memory plate to each donor.

Donation came from healthy HIV-negative adults that had no recent acute infections or vaccinations. The split of CD4+ cells yielded CD45RA+ naive and CD45RA-negative memory subsets. Authors' data handling: Filtering was not the same, since immunoSEQ gave junction-only sequences without quality scores. Method: immunoSEQ multiplex PCR; TCRdb's copy keeps in-frame clones and lacks some. V and J calls and clone size are as listed in that table; D and trimming were resolved from the DNA. This table holds more than 2,000,000 clones, roughly 92% found once. This CDR3 spans 15 amino acids. V lost 0 bases and J 5 bases, leaving 13 bases between the germline ends. Germline loops: CDR1 WNHNN, CDR2 SYGVQD (reference sequence).

Sequencing input: naive CD4+ T cells sorted from blood. As to subset: CD45RA+ positively selected. The clonotype comes from a man aged 18 to 30 in good health. The chain has TRBV10-1 and TRBJ2-5; D is uncertain. CDR3 sequence reads: CASSESQVDKETQYF. Written as DNA, the CDR3 is TGCGCCAGCAGTGAGTCTCAAGTAGACAAGGAGACCCAGTACTTC.